A few counts support the clone carrying this T cell receptor (beta chain). These data originate in a study of T cells after yellow fever vaccination. From the 5' RACE reads, TCRdb called clonotypes with MiXCR, one entry per CDR3 protein. The sample yields under 200,000 distinct CDR3 sequences, 6% to 7.5% seen once. Germline V gives CDR1 LGHNA, CDR2 YNFKEQ. This CDR3 is built from 16 residues. V shed 5 bases, J shed 4 bases, and the junction held 9 bases outside the gene matches. The clonotype comes from a man younger than 35 who received the YFV17D yellow fever vaccine. The sample here was CD4+ T cells sorted from PBMCs, taken around 5 days after the first yellow fever vaccination. V gene TRBV4-2 combines with J gene TRBJ1-5, with TRBD1 matching over 9 bases. The CDR3 DNA is TGTGCCAGCAGCGTGACCGGGACAGGGAAGAATCAGCCCCAGCATTTT. Its protein is CASSVTGTGKNQPQHF.